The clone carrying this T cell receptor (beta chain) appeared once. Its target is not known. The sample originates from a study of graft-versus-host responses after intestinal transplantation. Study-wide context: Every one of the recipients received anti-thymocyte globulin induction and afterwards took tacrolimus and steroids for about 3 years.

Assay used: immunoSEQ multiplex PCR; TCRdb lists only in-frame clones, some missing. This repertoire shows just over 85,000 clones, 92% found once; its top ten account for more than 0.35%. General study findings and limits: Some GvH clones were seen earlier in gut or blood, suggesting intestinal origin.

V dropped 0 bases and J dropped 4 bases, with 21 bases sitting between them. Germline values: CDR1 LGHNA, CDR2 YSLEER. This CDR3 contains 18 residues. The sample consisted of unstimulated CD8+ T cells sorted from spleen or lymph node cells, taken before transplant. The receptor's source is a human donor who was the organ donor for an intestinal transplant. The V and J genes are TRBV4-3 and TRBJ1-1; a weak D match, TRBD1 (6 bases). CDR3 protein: CASSQDAWGLGRATEAFF. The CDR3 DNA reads TGCGCCAGCAGCCAAGATGCGTGGGGGCTCGGCAGGGCCACTGAAGCTTTCTTT.